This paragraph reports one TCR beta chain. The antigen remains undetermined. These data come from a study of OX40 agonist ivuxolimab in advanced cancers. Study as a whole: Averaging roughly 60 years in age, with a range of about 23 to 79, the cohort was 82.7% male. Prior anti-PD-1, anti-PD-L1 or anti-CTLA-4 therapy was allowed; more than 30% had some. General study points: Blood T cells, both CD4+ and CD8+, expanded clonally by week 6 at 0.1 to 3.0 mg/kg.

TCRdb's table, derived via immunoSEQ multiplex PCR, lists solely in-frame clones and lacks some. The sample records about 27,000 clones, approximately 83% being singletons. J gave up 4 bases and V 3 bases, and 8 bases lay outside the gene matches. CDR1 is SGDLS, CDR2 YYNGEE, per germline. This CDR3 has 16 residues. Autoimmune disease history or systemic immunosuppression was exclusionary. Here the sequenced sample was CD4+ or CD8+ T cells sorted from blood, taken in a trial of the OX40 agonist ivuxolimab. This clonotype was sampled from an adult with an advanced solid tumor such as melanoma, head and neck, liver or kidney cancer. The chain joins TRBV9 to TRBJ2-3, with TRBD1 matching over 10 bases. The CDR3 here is CASSGGTGQGADTQYF. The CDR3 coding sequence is TGTGCCAGCAGCGGGGGTACAGGACAGGGGGCAGATACGCAGTATTTT.